One TCR beta chain is described in this entry. Antigen: not known. This entry is derived from a study of T cell responses to AZD1222 COVID-19 vaccine. Trimming removed 2 bases from V and 6 bases from J; junction bases left unmatched: 8. Per germline, CDR1 LNHNV and CDR2 YYDKDF (reference sequence). This CDR3 comprises 15 residues. Generated by immunoSEQ multiplex PCR, the TCRdb table keeps only in-frame clones and is missing some. The data show more than 110,000 clones, roughly 90% seen once. Broader study findings: Donors were chiefly white British, with a greater number of females, and clonal diversity was perhaps underestimated. Researchers took repertoire samples only after the peak T cell response had come. Spike was spanned by vaccine-associated CD4 TCRs, with dominance at 160-218 and 743-854.

Second-dose timings of about 4 or about 12 weeks were pooled. Sequenced here: peripheral blood, sampled 28 days after the second AZD1222 dose. This TCR was sampled from an adult who received the AZD1222 COVID-19 vaccine. The chain uses TRBV15 and TRBJ2-7; 9 bases line up with TRBD1. The chain's CDR3 is CATSRSRTGDSEQYF. The CDR3 DNA is TGTGCCACCAGCAGATCAAGGACAGGGGATTCCGAGCAGTACTTC.